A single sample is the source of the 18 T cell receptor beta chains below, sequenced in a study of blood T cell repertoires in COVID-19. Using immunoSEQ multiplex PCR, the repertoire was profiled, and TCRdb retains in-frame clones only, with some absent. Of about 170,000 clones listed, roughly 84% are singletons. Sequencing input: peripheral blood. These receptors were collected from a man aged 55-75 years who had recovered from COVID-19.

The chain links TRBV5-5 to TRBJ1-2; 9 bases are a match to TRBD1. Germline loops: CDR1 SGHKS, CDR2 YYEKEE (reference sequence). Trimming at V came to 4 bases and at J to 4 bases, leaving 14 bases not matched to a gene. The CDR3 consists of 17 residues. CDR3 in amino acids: CASSQYGTGSLLYGYTF. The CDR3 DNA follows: TGTGCCAGCAGCCAGTATGGGACAGGGTCTCTCCTCTATGGCTACACCTTC.

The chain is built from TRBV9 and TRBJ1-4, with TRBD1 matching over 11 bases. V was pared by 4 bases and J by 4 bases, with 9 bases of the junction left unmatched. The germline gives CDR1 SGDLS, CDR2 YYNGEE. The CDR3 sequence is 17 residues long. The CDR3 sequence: CASSPRGQGAINEKLFF. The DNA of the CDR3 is TGTGCCAGCAGCCCCCGTGGACAGGGGGCCATTAATGAAAAACTGTTTTTT.

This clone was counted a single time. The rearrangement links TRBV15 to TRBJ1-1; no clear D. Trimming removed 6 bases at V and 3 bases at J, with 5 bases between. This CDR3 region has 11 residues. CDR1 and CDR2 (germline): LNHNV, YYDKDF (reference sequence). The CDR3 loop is CATRSYTEAFF. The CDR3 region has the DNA TGTGCCACCAGGTCCTACACTGAAGCTTTCTTT. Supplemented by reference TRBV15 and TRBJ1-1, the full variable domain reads DAMVIQNPRYQVTQFGKPVTLSCSQTLNHNVMYWYQQKSSQAPKLLFHYYDKDFNNEADTPDNFQSRRPNTSFCFLDIRSPGLGDTAMYLCATRSYTEAFFGQGTRLTVV.

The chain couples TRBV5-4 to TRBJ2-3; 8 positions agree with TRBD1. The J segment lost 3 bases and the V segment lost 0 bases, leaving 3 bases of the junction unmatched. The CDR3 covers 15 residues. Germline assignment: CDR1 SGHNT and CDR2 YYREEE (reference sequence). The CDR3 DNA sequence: TGTGCCAGCAGCTTGGGGACAGGGAGGACAGATACGCAGTATTTT. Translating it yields CASSLGTGRTDTQYF.

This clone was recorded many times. The CDR3 loop reads CASSPGEGPYEQYF. CDR3 nucleotide sequence: TGCGCCAGCAGCCCAGGGGAGGGCCCCTACGAGCAGTACTTC. The chain uses TRBV4-1 and TRBJ2-7; the D gene is possibly TRBD2 (7 bases). Per the germline V gene, CDR1 is MGHRA and CDR2 is YSYEKL. Trimming pared 4 bases from V and 2 bases from J, leaving 12 bases between. The CDR3 is 14 residues long.

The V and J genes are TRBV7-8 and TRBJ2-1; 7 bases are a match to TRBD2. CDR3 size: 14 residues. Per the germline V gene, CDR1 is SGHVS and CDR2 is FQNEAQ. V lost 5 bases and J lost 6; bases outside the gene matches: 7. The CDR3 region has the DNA TGTGCCAGCAGCCCCCGGGACTATGCCAATGAGCAGTTCTTC. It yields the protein CASSPRDYANEQFF.

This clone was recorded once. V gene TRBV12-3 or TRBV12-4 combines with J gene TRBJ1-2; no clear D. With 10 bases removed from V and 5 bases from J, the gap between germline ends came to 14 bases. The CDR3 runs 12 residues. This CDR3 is CATFHLEYGYTF. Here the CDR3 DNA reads TGTGCCACCTTTCACCTGGAGTATGGCTACACCTTC.

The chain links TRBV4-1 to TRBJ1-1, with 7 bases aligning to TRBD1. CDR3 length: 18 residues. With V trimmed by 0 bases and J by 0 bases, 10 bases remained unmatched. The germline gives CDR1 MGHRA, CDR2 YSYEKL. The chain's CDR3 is CASSQDRQGGLMNTEAFF. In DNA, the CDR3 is TGCGCCAGCAGCCAAGACCGACAGGGAGGCTTAATGAACACTGAAGCTTTCTTT.

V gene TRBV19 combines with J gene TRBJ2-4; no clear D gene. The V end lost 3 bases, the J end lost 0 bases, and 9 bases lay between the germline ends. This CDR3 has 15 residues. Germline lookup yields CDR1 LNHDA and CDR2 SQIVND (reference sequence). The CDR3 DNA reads TGTGCCAGTAGTATGGCTATAGCAGCCAAAAACATTCAGTACTTC. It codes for CASSMAIAAKNIQYF.

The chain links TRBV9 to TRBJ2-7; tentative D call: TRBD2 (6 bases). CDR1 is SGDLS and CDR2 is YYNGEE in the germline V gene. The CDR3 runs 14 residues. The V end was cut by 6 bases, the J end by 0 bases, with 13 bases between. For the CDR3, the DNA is TGTGCCAGCAAAGGGGCCGGGAGCTCCTACGAGCAGTACTTC. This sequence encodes CASKGAGSSYEQYF.

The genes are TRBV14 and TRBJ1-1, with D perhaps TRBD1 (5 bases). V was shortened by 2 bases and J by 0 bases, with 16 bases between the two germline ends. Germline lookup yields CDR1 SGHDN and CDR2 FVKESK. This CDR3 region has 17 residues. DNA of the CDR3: TGTGCCAGCAGCCAAAGAAGGGGCCTAAGAGTGAACACTGAAGCTTTCTTT. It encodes CASSQRRGLRVNTEAFF.

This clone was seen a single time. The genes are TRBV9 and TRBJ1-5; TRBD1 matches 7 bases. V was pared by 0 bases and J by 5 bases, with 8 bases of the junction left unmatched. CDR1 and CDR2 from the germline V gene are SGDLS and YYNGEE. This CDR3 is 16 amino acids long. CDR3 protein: CASSVGDDRAHQPQHF. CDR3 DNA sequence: TGTGCCAGCAGCGTAGGGGACGACAGGGCTCATCAGCCCCAGCATTTT.

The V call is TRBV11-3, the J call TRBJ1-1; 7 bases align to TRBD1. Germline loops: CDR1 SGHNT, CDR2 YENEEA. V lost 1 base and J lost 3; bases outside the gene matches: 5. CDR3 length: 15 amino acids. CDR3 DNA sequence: TGTGCCAGCAGCTTAGGCGACAGGGAGGACACTGAAGCTTTCTTT. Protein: CASSLGDREDTEAFF.

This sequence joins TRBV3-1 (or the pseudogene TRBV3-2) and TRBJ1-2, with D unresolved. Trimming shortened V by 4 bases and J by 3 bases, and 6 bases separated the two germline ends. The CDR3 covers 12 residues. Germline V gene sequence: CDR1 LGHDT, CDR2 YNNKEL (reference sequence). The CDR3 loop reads CASSRDDYGYTF. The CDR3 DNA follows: TGTGCCAGCAGCCGAGACGACTATGGCTACACCTTC.

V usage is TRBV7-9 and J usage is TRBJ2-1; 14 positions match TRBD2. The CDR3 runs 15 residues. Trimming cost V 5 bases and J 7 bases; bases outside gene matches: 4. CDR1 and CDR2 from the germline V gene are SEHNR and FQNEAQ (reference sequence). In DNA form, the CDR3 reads TGTGCCAGCAGCACGACTAGCGGGGGGGCTAATGAGCAGTTCTTC. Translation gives CASSTTSGGANEQFF.

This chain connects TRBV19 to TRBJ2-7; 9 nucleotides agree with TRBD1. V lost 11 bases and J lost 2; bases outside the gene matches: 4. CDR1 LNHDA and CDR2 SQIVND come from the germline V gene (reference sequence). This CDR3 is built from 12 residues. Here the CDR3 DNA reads TGTGCCGGGGGACAGGGAGCCTACGAGCAGTACTTC. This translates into CAGGQGAYEQYF.

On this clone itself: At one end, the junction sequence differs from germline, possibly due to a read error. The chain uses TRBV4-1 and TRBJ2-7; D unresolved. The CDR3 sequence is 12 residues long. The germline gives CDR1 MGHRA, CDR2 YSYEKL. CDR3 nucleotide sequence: TGCGCCAGCAGCCAAGACTCCCACGAGCAGTACTTC. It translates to CASSQDSHEQYF.

The CDR3 here is CASSLSGATGNTIYF. The CDR3 nucleotides read TGTGCCAGCAGCCTCAGCGGGGCGACTGGAAACACCATATATTTT. V usage is TRBV14 and J usage is TRBJ1-3, with TRBD1 as a possible D gene (5 bases). CDR3 size: 15 residues. The germline CDR1 and CDR2 sequences are SGHDN and FVKESK. Trimming removed 4 bases from V and 2 bases from J, with 12 bases in between.